This T cell receptor (beta chain) comes out of a study of PD-L1 blockade in urothelial cancer. Points from the study as a whole: When pretreatment blood TCR clonality was below the median, it predicted better survival.

Some clones are missing from TCRdb's copy, which holds only in-frame ones; the method was immunoSEQ multiplex PCR. The sample includes about 50,000 clones, 84% of them seen just once. Time point meaning: pretreatment peripheral blood. Locally advanced or metastatic urothelial carcinoma was present in patients. Pretreatment and on-treatment samples were taken, numbering 1 to 8 per patient. CDR1 and CDR2 from the germline V gene are SEHNR and FQNEAQ (reference sequence). The germline V and J ends were trimmed by 4 bases and 5 bases, with 17 bases remaining between them. This CDR3 has 15 amino acids. A note on this clone: Its target is not known.

The TCR was taken from a man aged 70 or older with urothelial cancer. This specimen consisted of PBMCs, obtained around atezolizumab (anti-PD-L1) treatment. The J gene is TRBJ1-2, the V gene TRBV7-9; D is possibly TRBD1 (5 bases). The chain's CDR3 is CASSSKGGGFYGYTF. The CDR3 DNA sequence: TGTGCCAGCAGCTCTAAGGGTGGGGGGTTTTATGGCTACACCTTC. Supplemented by reference TRBV7-9 and TRBJ1-2, the full variable domain reads DTGVSQNPRHKITKRGQNVTFRCDPISEHNRLYWYRQTLGQGPEFLTYFQNEAQLEKSRLLSDRFSAERPKGSFSTLEIQRTEQGDSAMYLCASSSKGGGFYGYTFGSGTRLTVV.